This passage covers 32 T cell receptor beta chains from one sample sequenced in a study of regulatory T cells in long-lasting Graves disease. For TCR beta, libraries came from iRepertoire HTBI primers and Arm-PCR of CDR3 regions. TCRdb redid the calling of the multiplex PCR reads with MiXCR, one entry per CDR3 protein. The sample has under 400,000 distinct CDR3 sequences, around 15% seen once. Time point given: newly diagnosed GD, antithyroid drugs for less than 3 months. PBMCs provided the RNA from which the TCR library was made. The same data also went into a second study, on T cells in Graves' hyperthyroidism and ophthalmopathy.

This specimen was peripheral blood mononuclear cells (PBMCs), taken at new diagnosis, from a patient treated with antithyroid drugs. These receptors all stem from a man in his forties with Graves disease.

V gene TRBV7-9 combines with J gene TRBJ2-3, with 8 nucleotides matching TRBD2. Germline loops: CDR1 SEHNR, CDR2 FQNEAQ (reference sequence). V gave up 6 bases and J gave up 6 bases; unmatched junction bases: 14. The CDR3 is made up of 16 amino acids. The CDR3 region is CASRTTSGGRGDTQYF. CDR3 bases: TGTGCCAGCAGAACAACAAGCGGGGGCCGAGGGGATACGCAGTATTTT. Full variable domain (rest looked up from reference TRBV7-9 and TRBJ2-3): DTGVSQNPRHKITKRGQNVTFRCDPISEHNRLYWYRQTLGQGPEFLTYFQNEAQLEKSRLLSDRFSAERPKGSFSTLEIQRTEQGDSAMYLCASRTTSGGRGDTQYFGPGTRLTVL.

This clonotype was seen repeatedly, ten times or more. The chain recombines TRBV5-1 with TRBJ1-1; D gene unclear. This CDR3 spans 13 amino acids. Germline assignment: CDR1 SGHRS and CDR2 YFSETQ. Trimming stripped 6 bases from V and 1 base from J, with 10 bases between. Here the CDR3 reads CASTKTGNTEAFF. For the CDR3, the DNA is TGCGCCAGCACCAAGACCGGGAACACTGAAGCTTTCTTT.

This clonotype has ten or more counts. DNA of the CDR3: TGTGCCAGCAGCTTGCGGCATTCGATTCTTACAGGGGTGTCACCCCTCCACTTT. It specifies CASSLRHSILTGVSPLHF. The J gene is TRBJ1-6, the V gene TRBV5-5; 7 bases fit TRBD1. Germline assignment: CDR1 SGHKS and CDR2 YYEKEE (reference sequence). This CDR3 contains 18 residues. V was clipped by 1 base and J by 10 bases; unmatched bases: 17.

This rearrangement joins TRBV4-3 to TRBJ1-4; no definite D call. The V gene's germline CDR1 is LGHNA and CDR2 YSLEER. Trimming took 5 bases from V and 0 from J, leaving 13 bases between them. CDR3 size: 16 residues. CDR3 coding DNA: TGCGCCAGCAGCTTCGGGGTTCCGGCAACTAATGAAAAACTGTTTTTT. This encodes CASSFGVPATNEKLFF.

As regards this clonotype: Just one base apart from a much larger clone, this may be a read error. V gene TRBV27 combines with J gene TRBJ2-2, with TRBD2 as a possible D gene (6 bases). Germline V gives CDR1 MNHEY, CDR2 SMNVEV (reference sequence). With 6 bases removed from V and 0 bases from J, the gap between germline ends came to 11 bases. The CDR3 is 15 amino acids. The CDR3 is CASRTGTSNTGELFF. Written as DNA, the CDR3 is TGTGCCAGCAGAACCGGGACTTCGAACACCGGGGAGCTGTTTTTT.

This clonotype was detected many times. The chain combines TRBV2 with TRBJ2-3, with 9 positions matching TRBD1. Germline V CDR1 and CDR2: SNHLY, FYNNEI. Trimming removed 3 bases from V and 3 bases from J; junction bases left unmatched: 10. CDR3 length: 17 amino acids. This CDR3 reads CASSDDAGQGWTDTQYF. The CDR3 region has the DNA TGTGCCAGCAGTGACGACGCGGGACAGGGCTGGACAGATACGCAGTATTTT.

The chain combines TRBV7-9 with TRBJ1-4; no definite D call. The CDR3 is 12 residues long. Germline V gene sequence: CDR1 SEHNR, CDR2 FQNEAQ (reference sequence). Trimming removed 7 bases at V and 8 bases at J, with 11 bases between. The CDR3, as DNA: TGTGCCAGCAACCCCGTAGGGGAAAAACTGTTTTTT. It is translated as CASNPVGEKLFF.

The table lists this clonotype with many counts. The chain carries TRBV20-1 and TRBJ1-1, with D possibly TRBD1 on 6 matching bases. The germline gives CDR1 DFQATT, CDR2 SNEGSKA (reference sequence). V dropped 1 base and J dropped 1 base, with 13 bases sitting between them. The CDR3 has 15 amino acids. The CDR3 DNA reads TGCAGTGCTAGAGGAGCGGGGGGCAAGAACACTGAAGCTTTCTTT. It specifies CSARGAGGKNTEAFF.

This clonotype was found a few times. The chain couples TRBV4-3 to TRBJ2-2; 8 bases fit TRBD2. CDR3 length equals 18 residues. Germline V gene sequence: CDR1 LGHNA, CDR2 YSLEER. Trimming at V came to 0 bases and at J to 7 bases, leaving 13 bases not matched to a gene. CDR3 nucleotide sequence: TGCGCCAGCAGCCAAGAAAGGAGCGGGGGCATGGATATCGGGGAGCTGTTTTTT. It encodes CASSQERSGGMDIGELFF.

In its sample, this clonotype was seen many times. The chain recombines TRBV12-3 or TRBV12-4 with TRBJ2-5; TRBD1 matches 8 bases. J lost 5 bases, V lost 2 bases, and 10 bases had no gene match. CDR3 length: 16 residues. CDR3 residues: CASSLRFGQGKETQYF. The DNA of the CDR3 is TGTGCCAGCAGTTTAAGGTTCGGACAGGGAAAGGAGACCCAGTACTTC.

This clonotype was seen only a few times. This chain joins TRBV4-2 and TRBJ1-4; TRBD1 agrees at 10 bases. The CDR3 is made up of 17 amino acids. Trimming at V came to 5 bases and at J to 8 bases, leaving 14 bases not matched to a gene. Germline-derived CDR1 and CDR2 are LGHNA and YNFKEQ. The CDR3 sequence: CASSAHPDRGQGEKLFF. CDR3 bases: TGTGCCAGCAGCGCCCACCCTGACAGGGGGCAGGGAGAAAAACTGTTTTTT.

This clonotype was seen repeatedly, ten times or more. The gene calls are TRBV5-1 and TRBJ2-7; a weak D match, TRBD2 (6 bases). CDR3 size: 14 residues. In germline, CDR1 is SGHRS, CDR2 YFSETQ. Trimming removed 3 bases from V and 4 bases from J, with 14 bases in between. CDR3 DNA: TGCGCCAGCAGCTCAGGGATGGGGACTTACGAGCAGTACTTC. Its protein is CASSSGMGTYEQYF.

This clonotype was seen many times. The junction departs from germline at one end; a sequencing error may be responsible. The rearrangement links TRBV5-1 to TRBJ2-7; 7 nucleotides agree with TRBD1. From germline, CDR1 is SGHRS and CDR2 YFSETQ. The CDR3 covers 13 residues. In nucleotides, the CDR3 is TGCGCCAGCCACCCCCCAGGGACAGCTCCTGTCGACTTC. This encodes CASHPPGTAPVDF.

This clonotype was seen many times. V usage is TRBV7-2 and J usage is TRBJ2-3, with 11 bases matching TRBD2. In germline, CDR1 is SGHTA, CDR2 FQGNSA. After removal of 5 bases from V and 3 bases from J, the junction contained 13 bases not matched to a gene. The length of the CDR3 is 18 residues. The CDR3 DNA reads TGTGCCAGCAGCCCTAGGATCGGGACTAGCGGATGGACAGATACGCAGTATTTT. Amino acid sequence: CASSPRIGTSGWTDTQYF. Full variable domain (remainder filled in from reference TRBV7-2 and TRBJ2-3): GAGVSQSPSNKVTEKGKDVELRCDPISGHTALYWYRQSLGQGLEFLIYFQGNSAPDKSGLPSDRFSAERTGGSVSTLTIQRTQQEDSAVYLCASSPRIGTSGWTDTQYFGPGTRLTVL.

This clonotype has more than one count but fewer than ten. CDR3 nucleotides: TGCGCCAGCAGCCAAGTCGGGAGGACCGGGGAGCTGTTTTTT. Translation: CASSQVGRTGELFF. V usage is TRBV4-3 and J usage is TRBJ2-2, with TRBD2 matching over 7 bases. Germline-derived CDR1 and CDR2 are LGHNA and YSLEER. The CDR3 loop spans 14 amino acids. The junction had 1 base not matched to a gene; V was cut back by 1 base and J by 5 bases.

This clonotype was observed a few times. This sequence joins TRBV10-3 and TRBJ2-3; D is tentatively TRBD1 or TRBD2 (5 bases each). V lost 4 bases and J 3 bases, leaving 17 bases between the germline ends. The germline V gene has CDR1 ENHRY and CDR2 SYGVKD. The CDR3 consists of 16 residues. CDR3 nucleotides: TGTGCCATCAGTGCTGGGGGATTGAAGAGAACAGATACGCAGTATTTT. Translating gives CAISAGGLKRTDTQYF.

This clonotype was seen repeatedly, ten times or more. This sequence joins TRBV28 and TRBJ2-7; 12 bases line up with TRBD1. The CDR3 covers 16 residues. Germline assignment: CDR1 MDHEN and CDR2 SYDVKM. Unmatched junction bases numbered 6, after V lost 5 bases and J lost 1 base. DNA of the CDR3: TGTGCCAGCAGTACCCCGGGACAGGGGGCATCCTACGAGCAGTACTTC. Amino acid sequence: CASSTPGQGASYEQYF.

This clonotype was counted a few times. The chain carries TRBV2 and TRBJ1-5, with 7 bases that match TRBD1. CDR1 is SNHLY and CDR2 is FYNNEI in the germline V gene. Trimming cost V 11 bases and J 0 bases; bases outside gene matches: 4. This CDR3 comprises 13 residues. The CDR3: CAGGTASNQPQHF. CDR3 DNA sequence: TGTGCCGGAGGGACAGCTAGCAATCAGCCCCAGCATTTT.

Worth noting for this clonotype: A much larger clonotype is one base distant, so this may be a read error. Lacking the conserved final phenylalanine or tryptophan, this CDR3 likely reflects a read error. The J gene is TRBJ2-7, the V gene TRBV7-3; D might be TRBD2 (7 bases). This CDR3 contains 14 residues. V shed 4 bases and J shed 5 bases, with 15 bases lying between them. Germline V gives CDR1 SGHTA, CDR2 FQGTGA. The CDR3 protein is CASSSGGRGDEQYL. The CDR3 DNA is TGTGCCAGCAGCTCCGGGGGGCGGGGAGACGAGCAGTACCTC.

This clonotype was seen at least ten times. The chain uses TRBV3-1 and TRBJ2-7, with TRBD1 identical over 7 bases. Germline CDR1 is LGHDT and CDR2 is YNNKEL (reference sequence). Losses at the gene ends were 4 bases for V and 2 bases for J; bases not matched to a gene: 8. The CDR3 covers 15 residues. CDR3 DNA: TGTGCCAGCAGCCGCGGAGCCGGGACAGCCTACGAGCAGTACTTC. Protein product: CASSRGAGTAYEQYF.

The chain joins TRBV20-1 to TRBJ2-1, with TRBD1 matching 7 bases. CDR1 and CDR2 from the germline V gene are DFQATT and SNEGSKA (reference sequence). This CDR3 spans 14 amino acids. V gave up 3 bases and J gave up 6 bases; unmatched junction bases: 8. CDR3 in amino acids: CSASPGGPLNEQFF. The CDR3 nucleotides are TGCAGTGCTAGTCCAGGGGGACCCCTCAATGAGCAGTTCTTC.

This clonotype was seen many times. The genes are TRBV5-5 and TRBJ1-5; D perhaps matches TRBD1 (6 bases). This CDR3 spans 15 amino acids. V dropped 4 bases and J dropped 4 bases, with 15 bases sitting between them. The germline gives CDR1 SGHKS, CDR2 YYEKEE (reference sequence). The CDR3 protein is CASSRMRQGNQPQHF. The CDR3 DNA reads TGTGCCAGCAGCCGGATGCGTCAGGGGAATCAGCCCCAGCATTTT. Using reference TRBV5-5 and TRBJ1-5 for the parts outside the CDR3, the full variable domain is DAGVTQSPTHLIKTRGQQVTLRCSPISGHKSVSWYQQVLGQGPQFIFQYYEKEERGRGNFPDRFSARQFPNYSSELNVNALLLGDSALYLCASSRMRQGNQPQHFGDGTRLSIL.

This clonotype has a count of ten or more. The chain carries TRBV20-1 and TRBJ1-3; D gene uncertain. Per the germline V gene, CDR1 is DFQATT and CDR2 is SNEGSKA (reference sequence). The V end was cut by 4 bases, the J end by 2 bases, with 12 bases between. The length of the CDR3 is 14 residues. The CDR3 region is CSATKGLTGNTIYF. The CDR3 DNA follows: TGCAGTGCTACAAAAGGGCTAACTGGAAACACCATATATTTT.

This clonotype has a count of ten or more. The rearrangement links TRBV6-1 to TRBJ1-5, with unresolved D. The CDR3 contains 14 residues. With 5 bases removed from V and 4 bases from J, the gap between germline ends came to 12 bases. In germline, CDR1 is MNHNS, CDR2 SASEGT. The chain's CDR3 is CASSLSPGNQPQHF. CDR3 coding DNA: TGTGCCAGCAGTCTTTCTCCGGGGAATCAGCCCCAGCATTTT.

This clonotype has only a few counts. The chain joins TRBV20-1 to TRBJ2-5; 8 bases line up with TRBD2. Per germline, CDR1 DFQATT and CDR2 SNEGSKA (reference sequence). Trimming removed 6 bases from V and 5 bases from J; junction bases left unmatched: 8. This CDR3 is built from 13 residues. The CDR3 is CSAGGVRGETQYF. The CDR3 nucleotides read TGCAGTGCCGGGGGGGTTCGGGGTGAGACCCAGTACTTC.

This clonotype was found many times. The J gene is TRBJ2-5, the V gene TRBV30, with D tentatively TRBD2 (5 bases). Germline CDR1 is GTSNPN and CDR2 is SVGIG (reference sequence). The CDR3 is 13 amino acids. V was cut by 2 bases and J by 10 bases, with 17 bases left in between. The CDR3 coding sequence is TGTGCCTGGAGTCTAGGCGGGCCTCGTGTCCAGTACTTC. It yields the protein CAWSLGGPRVQYF.

This clonotype has just a few counts. The chain has TRBV4-3 and TRBJ2-7; 10 bases are shared with TRBD1. CDR3 length equals 16 residues. J lost 3 bases, V lost 2 bases, and 7 bases had no gene match. Germline CDR1 is LGHNA and CDR2 is YSLEER. The CDR3 spells CASSQLAGTGVYEQYF. DNA of the CDR3: TGCGCCAGCAGCCAACTAGCCGGGACAGGGGTCTACGAGCAGTACTTC.

This clonotype was picked up a small number of times. The rearrangement uses TRBV5-1 and TRBJ2-2; 8 nucleotides match TRBD2. Trimming at V came to 0 bases and at J to 5 bases, leaving 12 bases not matched to a gene. This CDR3 has 18 residues. Germline V gene sequence: CDR1 SGHRS, CDR2 YFSETQ. The CDR3 nucleotides read TGCGCCAGCAGCTTGGCAGCAGTAGCGGGAATATGGACCGGGGAGCTGTTTTTT. The encoded protein is CASSLAAVAGIWTGELFF.

This chain links TRBV2 with TRBJ1-1; tentatively, D is TRBD1 (6 bases). This CDR3 spans 14 amino acids. Per germline, CDR1 SNHLY and CDR2 FYNNEI. Deletions cut 5 bases from V and 6 bases from J, with 16 bases between. CDR3: CASSSQVGGPEAFF. As DNA, the CDR3 is TGTGCCAGCAGTAGCCAGGTGGGGGGCCCTGAAGCTTTCTTT.

This clonotype was counted ten times or more. The V gene is TRBV6-5, the J gene TRBJ1-4; D is ambiguous. The CDR3 is 13 residues long. Between the trimmed V and J ends, which lost 1 base and 6 bases, there was a span of 6 bases. Looked up from germline, CDR1 is MNHEY and CDR2 is SVGAGI. The CDR3 spells CASSYYGDEKLFF. The CDR3 nucleotides are TGTGCCAGCAGTTACTACGGGGATGAAAAACTGTTTTTT.

The V and J genes are TRBV11-2 and TRBJ2-3, with 8 bases identical to TRBD2. The CDR3 totals 16 residues. After removal of 5 bases from V and 4 bases from J, the junction contained 11 bases not matched to a gene. Per the germline V gene, CDR1 is SGHAT and CDR2 is FQNNGV. The CDR3 spells CASSPLVGLAADTQYF. The CDR3 bases are TGTGCCAGCAGCCCCCTAGTAGGACTAGCCGCAGATACGCAGTATTTT.

The table lists this clonotype with a few counts. V gene TRBV7-7 combines with J gene TRBJ2-5, with 10 bases fitting TRBD1. The germline V gene encodes CDR1 SSHAT and CDR2 FNYEAQ (reference sequence). The CDR3 sequence is 14 residues long. J gave up 5 bases and V 5 bases, and 5 bases lay outside the gene matches. The chain's CDR3 is CASSIGGQGETQYF. The DNA of the CDR3 is TGTGCCAGCAGCATAGGGGGACAGGGGGAGACCCAGTACTTC.